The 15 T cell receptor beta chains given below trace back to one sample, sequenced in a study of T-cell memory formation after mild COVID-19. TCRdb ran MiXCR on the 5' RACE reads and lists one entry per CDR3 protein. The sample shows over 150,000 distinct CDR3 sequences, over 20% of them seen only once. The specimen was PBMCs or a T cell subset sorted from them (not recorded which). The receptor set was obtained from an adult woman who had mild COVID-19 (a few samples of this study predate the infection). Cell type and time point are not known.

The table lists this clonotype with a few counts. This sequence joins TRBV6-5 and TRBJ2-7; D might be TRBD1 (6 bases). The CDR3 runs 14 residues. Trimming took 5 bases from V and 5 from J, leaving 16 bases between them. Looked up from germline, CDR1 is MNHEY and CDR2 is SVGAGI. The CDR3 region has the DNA TGTGCCAGCAGTCCCACAGGGATCGGGCACGAGCAGTACTTC. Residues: CASSPTGIGHEQYF.

In DNA, the CDR3 is TGCGCCAGCAGCTCCGCCAGCCCCCAGGGGGCGAGGACTGAAGCTTTCTTT. Protein sequence: CASSSASPQGARTEAFF. The rearrangement links TRBV5-1 to TRBJ1-1, with TRBD1 matching over 8 bases. Germline trimming cut 3 bases from V and 5 bases from J; bases unmatched to any gene: 15. CDR3 length: 17 amino acids. Looked up from germline, CDR1 is SGHRS and CDR2 is YFSETQ.

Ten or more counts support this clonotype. The CDR3 DNA reads as TGTGCCAGCAGTGAATTTTCCCTATCAGATACGCAGTATTTT. Translation gives CASSEFSLSDTQYF. The chain employs TRBV25-1 and TRBJ2-3; D call uncertain. V dropped 1 base and J dropped 4 bases, with 9 bases sitting between them. The CDR3 spans 14 residues. Germline-derived CDR1 and CDR2 are MGHDK and SYGVNS.

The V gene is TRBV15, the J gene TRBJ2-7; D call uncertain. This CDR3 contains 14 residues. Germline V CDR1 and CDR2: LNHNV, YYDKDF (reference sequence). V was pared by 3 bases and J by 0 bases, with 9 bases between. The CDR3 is CATSRVGDSYEQYF. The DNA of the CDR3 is TGTGCCACCAGCAGGGTTGGGGACTCCTACGAGCAGTACTTC.

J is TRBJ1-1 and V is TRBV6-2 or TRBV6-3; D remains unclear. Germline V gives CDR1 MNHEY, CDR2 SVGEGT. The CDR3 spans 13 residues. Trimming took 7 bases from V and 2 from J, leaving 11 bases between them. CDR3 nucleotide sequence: TGTGCCAGCAACGTTACCCCAAACACTGAAGCTTTCTTT. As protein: CASNVTPNTEAFF.

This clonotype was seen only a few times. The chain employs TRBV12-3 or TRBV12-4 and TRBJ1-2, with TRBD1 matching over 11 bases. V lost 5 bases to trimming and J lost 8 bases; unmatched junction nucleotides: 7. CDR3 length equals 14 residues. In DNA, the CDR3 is TGTGCCAGCAGTCCGGGACAGGGGGTTTACGGCTACACCTTC. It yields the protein CASSPGQGVYGYTF.

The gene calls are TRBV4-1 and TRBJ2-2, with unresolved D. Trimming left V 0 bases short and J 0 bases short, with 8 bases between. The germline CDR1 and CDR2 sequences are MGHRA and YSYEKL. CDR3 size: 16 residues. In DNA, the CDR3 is TGCGCCAGCAGCCAAGACCTCGTCGCGAACACCGGGGAGCTGTTTTTT. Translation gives CASSQDLVANTGELFF.

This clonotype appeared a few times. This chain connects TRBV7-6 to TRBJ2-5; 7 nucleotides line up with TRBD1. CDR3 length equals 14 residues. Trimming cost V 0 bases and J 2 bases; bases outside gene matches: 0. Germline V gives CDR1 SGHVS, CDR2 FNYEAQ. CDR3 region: CASSLATGQETQYF. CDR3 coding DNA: TGTGCCAGCAGCTTAGCGACAGGGCAAGAGACCCAGTACTTC.

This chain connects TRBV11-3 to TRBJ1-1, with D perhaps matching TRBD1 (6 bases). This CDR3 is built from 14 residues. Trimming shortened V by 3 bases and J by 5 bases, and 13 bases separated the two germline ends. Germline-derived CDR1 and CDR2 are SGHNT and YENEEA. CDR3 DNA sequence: TGTGCCAGCAGCTTTGTAGGGGGGAGAACTGAAGCTTTCTTT. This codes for CASSFVGGRTEAFF. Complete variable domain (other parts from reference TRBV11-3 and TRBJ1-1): EAGVVQSPRYKIIEKKQPVAFWCNPISGHNTLYWYLQNLGQGPELLIRYENEEAVDDSQLPKDRFSAERLKGVDSTLKIQPAELGDSAVYLCASSFVGGRTEAFFGQGTRLTVV.

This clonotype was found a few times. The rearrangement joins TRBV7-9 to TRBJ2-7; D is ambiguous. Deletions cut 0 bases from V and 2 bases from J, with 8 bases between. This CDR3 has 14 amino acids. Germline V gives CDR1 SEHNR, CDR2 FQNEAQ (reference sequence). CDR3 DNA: TGTGCCAGCAGCTTAGCAGGGAACCCCTACGAGCAGTACTTC. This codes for CASSLAGNPYEQYF.

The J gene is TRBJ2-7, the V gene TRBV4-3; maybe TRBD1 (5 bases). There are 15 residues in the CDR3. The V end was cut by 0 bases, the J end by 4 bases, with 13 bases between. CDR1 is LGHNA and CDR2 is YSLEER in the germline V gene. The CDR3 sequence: CASSQDRAQGYEQYF. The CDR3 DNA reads TGCGCCAGCAGCCAAGATAGAGCCCAGGGATACGAGCAGTACTTC.

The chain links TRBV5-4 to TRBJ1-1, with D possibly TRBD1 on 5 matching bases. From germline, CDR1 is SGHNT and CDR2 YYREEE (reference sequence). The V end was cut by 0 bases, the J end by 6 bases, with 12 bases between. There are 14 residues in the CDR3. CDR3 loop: CASSLVEGLSEAFF. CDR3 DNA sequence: TGTGCCAGCAGCTTGGTGGAGGGGCTCTCTGAAGCTTTCTTT.

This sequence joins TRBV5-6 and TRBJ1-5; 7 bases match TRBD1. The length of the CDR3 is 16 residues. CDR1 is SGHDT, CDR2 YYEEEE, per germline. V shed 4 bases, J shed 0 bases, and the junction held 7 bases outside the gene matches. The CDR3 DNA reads TGTGCCAGCAGCCAAATGGGACAGTATAGCAATCAGCCCCAGCATTTT. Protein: CASSQMGQYSNQPQHF.

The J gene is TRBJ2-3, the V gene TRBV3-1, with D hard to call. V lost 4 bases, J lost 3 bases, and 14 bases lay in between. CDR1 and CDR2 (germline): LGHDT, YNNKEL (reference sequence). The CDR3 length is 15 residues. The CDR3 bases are TGTGCCAGCAGCCGATATAGTGCACCTACAGATACGCAGTATTTT. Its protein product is CASSRYSAPTDTQYF.

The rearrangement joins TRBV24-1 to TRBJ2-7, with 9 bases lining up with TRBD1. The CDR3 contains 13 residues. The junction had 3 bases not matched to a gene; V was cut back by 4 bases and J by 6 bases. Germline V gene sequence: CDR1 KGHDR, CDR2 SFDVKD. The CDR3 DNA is TGTGCCACCAGTGACTCGACAGGGGGCGAGCAGTACTTC. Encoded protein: CATSDSTGGEQYF.